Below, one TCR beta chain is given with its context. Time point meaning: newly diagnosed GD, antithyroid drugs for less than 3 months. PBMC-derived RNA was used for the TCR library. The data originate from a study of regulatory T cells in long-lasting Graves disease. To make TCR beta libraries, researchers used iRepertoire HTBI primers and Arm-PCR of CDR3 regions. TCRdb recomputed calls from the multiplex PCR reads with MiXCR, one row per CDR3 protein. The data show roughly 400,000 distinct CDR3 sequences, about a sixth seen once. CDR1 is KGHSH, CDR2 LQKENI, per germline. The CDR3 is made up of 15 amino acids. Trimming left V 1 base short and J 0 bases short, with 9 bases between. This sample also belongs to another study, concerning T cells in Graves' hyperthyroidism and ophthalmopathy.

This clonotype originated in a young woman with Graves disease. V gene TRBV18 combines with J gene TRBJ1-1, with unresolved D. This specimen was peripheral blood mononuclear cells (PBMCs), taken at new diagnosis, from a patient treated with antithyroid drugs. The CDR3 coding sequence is TGTGCCAGCTCACCACAAAGGGCCCTGAACACTGAAGCTTTCTTT. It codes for CASSPQRALNTEAFF.